Presented here are 21 T cell receptor beta chains from one specimen sequenced in a study of T cell responses to AZD1222 COVID-19 vaccine. Assay used: immunoSEQ multiplex PCR; TCRdb lists only in-frame clones, some missing. Altogether some 140,000 clones are present, about 87% being singletons, with the ten largest covering approximately 5.7%. Sequencing used peripheral blood, obtained on day 0 of AZD1222 vaccination. Source of these receptors: an adult in good health.

The chain employs TRBV28 and TRBJ1-3; 8 bases match TRBD1. From germline, CDR1 is MDHEN and CDR2 SYDVKM. V lost 6 bases to trimming and J lost 2 bases; unmatched junction nucleotides: 3. The CDR3 runs 14 residues. The DNA for the CDR3 is TGTGCCAGCAGGAAACAGGGGGCTGGAAACACCATATATTTT. Its translation: CASRKQGAGNTIYF.

The V gene is TRBV4-2, the J gene TRBJ2-1, with D perhaps TRBD2 (6 bases). V dropped 0 bases and J dropped 3 bases, with 9 bases sitting between them. The CDR3 is made up of 15 amino acids. CDR1 is LGHNA, CDR2 YNFKEQ, per germline. The CDR3 sequence is CASSQDGGNYNEQFF. CDR3 in DNA: TGTGCCAGCAGCCAAGACGGCGGGAACTACAATGAGCAGTTCTTC.

V usage is TRBV27 and J usage is TRBJ2-3, with 9 bases that match TRBD2. Germline V gene sequence: CDR1 MNHEY, CDR2 SMNVEV (reference sequence). Losses at the gene ends were 2 bases for V and 6 bases for J; bases not matched to a gene: 9. This CDR3 contains 16 residues. The CDR3 DNA is TGTGCCAGCAGTTTAATCGCGGGAGGGCCTTCGGATACGCAGTATTTT. This codes for CASSLIAGGPSDTQYF.

V gene TRBV6-5 combines with J gene TRBJ2-1; 7 bases line up with TRBD2. V trimming: 11 bases; J trimming: 2 bases; junction bases outside the gene matches: 9. This CDR3 is 14 amino acids long. Germline assignment: CDR1 MNHEY and CDR2 SVGAGI. The CDR3 is CASLGGRTYNEQFF. CDR3 nucleotides: TGTGCCTCGTTGGGGGGGAGAACCTACAATGAGCAGTTCTTC.

This clone was recorded only once. J is TRBJ2-5 and V is TRBV24-1, with D possibly matching TRBD2 (5 bases). There are 12 residues in the CDR3. Trimming took off 3 bases at V and 4 bases at J, with 5 bases between the two ends. In germline, CDR1 is KGHDR, CDR2 SFDVKD. The CDR3 is CATSDRGETQYF. The CDR3 DNA is TGTGCCACCAGTGATCGGGGAGAGACCCAGTACTTC.

The CDR3 spells CASKWGTGTEKLFF. In nucleotides, the CDR3 is TGTGCCAGCAAATGGGGGACAGGGACCGAGAAACTGTTTTTT. The chain has TRBV28 and TRBJ1-4, with 9 bases aligning to TRBD1. The V and J ends lost 7 bases and 11 bases, in that order; junction bases with no gene match: 11. This CDR3 has 14 amino acids. Germline V lookup: CDR1 MDHEN, CDR2 SYDVKM. Filled out from reference TRBV28 and TRBJ1-4, the complete variable domain reads DVKVTQSSRYLVKRTGEKVFLECVQDMDHENMFWYRQDPGLGLRLIYFSYDVKMKEKGDIPEGYSVSREKKERFSLILESASTNQTSMYLCASKWGTGTEKLFFGSGTQLSVL.

V gene TRBV2 combines with J gene TRBJ1-1, with D unresolved. V lost 5 bases and J lost 1, with 20 bases in between. Per germline, CDR1 SNHLY and CDR2 FYNNEI. CDR3 length: 17 amino acids. The CDR3 spells CASSPFRLTRRNTEAFF. CDR3 DNA: TGTGCCAGCAGTCCTTTCCGGTTGACTAGAAGGAACACTGAAGCTTTCTTT.

The rearrangement links TRBV4-3 to TRBJ2-7; 8 bases map to TRBD2. The CDR3 loop spans 16 amino acids. V shed 0 bases, J shed 3 bases, and the junction held 7 bases outside the gene matches. CDR1 and CDR2 (germline): LGHNA, YSLEER. CDR3 sequence reads: CASSQDSREGLYEQYF. The DNA of the CDR3 is TGCGCCAGCAGCCAAGATTCCCGGGAGGGCCTCTACGAGCAGTACTTC.

V gene TRBV12-3 or TRBV12-4 combines with J gene TRBJ2-5; no clear D. Trimming took off 2 bases at V and 5 bases at J, with 6 bases between the two ends. The CDR3 runs to 12 residues. CDR3 sequence (DNA): TGTGCCAGCAGTTTAAATATGGAGACCCAGTACTTC. Translated: CASSLNMETQYF.

This chain joins TRBV7-9 and TRBJ2-3; TRBD2 matches 8 bases. CDR3 length: 13 residues. V gave up 8 bases and J gave up 10 bases; unmatched junction bases: 11. The germline V gene has CDR1 SEHNR and CDR2 FQNEAQ (reference sequence). CDR3 coding DNA: TGTGCCAGCCTCGGGGGGGCGGTTGATGCGCAGTATTTT. This codes for CASLGGAVDAQYF.

The rearrangement links TRBV18 to TRBJ1-2; 7 positions match TRBD1. Germline V gene data show CDR1 as KGHSH and CDR2 as LQKENI. The CDR3 has 14 residues. V shed 3 bases, J shed 2 bases, and the junction held 3 bases outside the gene matches. Here the CDR3 reads CASSPTGENYGYTF. The CDR3, as DNA: TGTGCCAGCTCACCTACAGGGGAGAACTATGGCTACACCTTC.

This clone appeared a single time. This chain connects TRBV4-1 to TRBJ2-7; weak D call: TRBD1 (6 bases). V was trimmed by 4 bases and J by 2 bases, leaving 12 bases between them. In germline, CDR1 is MGHRA, CDR2 YSYEKL. The CDR3 consists of 14 residues. DNA of the CDR3: TGCGCCAGCAGCCTACCAGGGGTAACCTACGAGCAGTACTTC. This encodes CASSLPGVTYEQYF.

The genes are TRBV6-2 or TRBV6-3 and TRBJ2-1; 7 nucleotides match TRBD2. The germline gives CDR1 MNHEY, CDR2 SVGEGT. There are 14 residues in the CDR3. Germline trimming cut 6 bases from V and 4 bases from J; bases unmatched to any gene: 6. CDR3 loop: CASSRTRVYNEQFF. In DNA form, the CDR3 reads TGTGCCAGCAGCCGGACTAGGGTTTACAATGAGCAGTTCTTC.

V is TRBV18 and J is TRBJ2-1; 7 bases align to TRBD1. V dropped 2 bases and J dropped 5; count of bases not matched to a gene: 3. Germline-derived CDR1 and CDR2 are KGHSH and LQKENI. CDR3 length: 14 amino acids. CDR3 DNA: TGTGCCAGCTCACCAAACAGGGGTGACAATGAGCAGTTCTTC. Its protein product is CASSPNRGDNEQFF.

The chain joins TRBV25-1 to TRBJ1-4; D unresolved. Per the germline V gene, CDR1 is MGHDK and CDR2 is SYGVNS. The CDR3 length is 13 residues. V lost 3 bases and J 8 bases, leaving 10 bases between the germline ends. CDR3 nucleotide sequence: TGTGCCAGCAGTGACGCGGGTACGGAAAAACTGTTTTTT. Amino acids: CASSDAGTEKLFF.

With regard to this clone: Other DNA sequences in the same sample also yield this CDR3. This chain uses TRBV12-3 or TRBV12-4 with TRBJ1-2; possible D gene TRBD1, 5 bases. The CDR3 covers 13 residues. The V gene lost 6 bases and the J gene lost 0 bases, with 8 bases spanning the gap. CDR3 nucleotide sequence: TGTGCCAGCAGCCCGACAGCTAACTATGGCTACACCTTC. Protein product: CASSPTANYGYTF.

The chain couples TRBV4-1 to TRBJ2-7, with TRBD1 matching 7 bases. V lost 8 bases, J lost 3 bases, and 7 bases stayed unmatched. The CDR3 spans 13 residues. Germline V gives CDR1 MGHRA, CDR2 YSYEKL. The DNA of the CDR3 is TGCGCCAGCTCTACCGGGACAGACTACGAGCAGTACTTC. Translating it yields CASSTGTDYEQYF.

The chain links TRBV5-1 to TRBJ2-7, with 10 nucleotides matching TRBD2. The CDR3 has 15 amino acids. CDR1 is SGHRS, CDR2 YFSETQ, per germline. The V and J ends lost 4 bases and 7 bases, in that order; junction bases with no gene match: 11. As DNA, the CDR3 is TGCGCCAGCAGCCTGGACGCTAGCGGGAGAGGGGAGCAGTACTTC. This translates into CASSLDASGRGEQYF.

About this clone: No DNA is shown, since the ends of the CDR3 on it are uncertain; the CDR3 is the one TCRdb lists. The V call is TRBV28, the J call TRBJ2-7; TRBD1, the table's D call, was not compared with the DNA. The CDR3 extends over 15 residues, inclusive of both ends. Germline V gene lookup returns CDR1 MDHEN and CDR2 SYDVKM. CDR3 protein: CASSSSGQGNIEQYF.

The genes are TRBV19 and TRBJ2-4; possible D gene TRBD1, 5 bases. The V gene lost 5 bases and the J gene lost 0 bases, with 11 bases spanning the gap. In germline, CDR1 is LNHDA, CDR2 SQIVND (reference sequence). The CDR3 spans 15 residues. The CDR3 spells CASSDPGLAKNIQYF. CDR3 DNA: TGTGCCAGTAGTGACCCAGGGTTAGCCAAAAACATTCAGTACTTC. Variable domain in full (rest from reference TRBV19 and TRBJ2-4): DGGITQSPKYLFRKEGQNVTLSCEQNLNHDAMYWYRQDPGQGLRLIYYSQIVNDFQKGDIAEGYSVSREKKESFPLTVTSAQKNPTAFYLCASSDPGLAKNIQYFGAGTRLSVL.

The gene calls are TRBV11-3 and TRBJ2-7; 9 nucleotides align to TRBD2. The CDR3 runs to 17 residues. The germline gives CDR1 SGHNT, CDR2 YENEEA. V dropped 5 bases and J dropped 2; count of bases not matched to a gene: 13. The CDR3 sequence: CASSLPPAGGLPYEQYF. The DNA for the CDR3 is TGTGCCAGCAGCCTCCCCCCCGCGGGAGGGCTCCCCTACGAGCAGTACTTC.